The 27 T cell receptor beta chains listed next were all sequenced from one sample in a study of spatial heterogeneity in lung cancer. Findings of the study overall: Tracking of tumor mutation counts was seen in expanded intratumoral alpha and beta TCR counts.

Described time point: sample taken at primary tumor resection. TCRdb re-called the 5' RACE reads with MiXCR, one entry per CDR3 protein. This sample yields about 16,000 distinct CDR3 sequences, of which almost 6% are seen a single time; around a tenth belongs to the top ten. These TCRs are of unknown antigen specificity. The sequenced sample was lung tumor tissue, obtained at surgery. The receptors originated from a female donor with early-stage non-small cell lung cancer.

There are many counts of this clonotype. This beta chain appears as a stray read in a library generated for alpha chains; its size is not informative. The rearrangement links TRBV12-3 or TRBV12-4 to TRBJ1-5; D remains unclear. CDR3 size: 12 residues. Trimming removed 3 bases from V and 7 bases from J, with 7 bases in between. The CDR3 DNA reads TGTGCCAGCAGTTTTGGTAGGCAGCCCCAGCATTTT. Protein product: CASSFGRQPQHF.

This clonotype was counted ten times or more. For a library built for alpha chains, this beta chain is a stray read; little rests on its size. This rearrangement joins TRBV20-1 to TRBJ2-7; TRBD2 agrees at 14 bases. The germline gives CDR1 DFQATT, CDR2 SNEGSKA (reference sequence). The CDR3 has 14 residues. The V segment lost 5 bases and the J segment 0 bases; nucleotides outside the gene matches: 0. The chain's CDR3 is CSAGLAGGSYEQYF. For the CDR3, the DNA is TGCAGTGCTGGACTAGCGGGGGGCTCCTACGAGCAGTACTTC.

At least ten counts were recorded for this clonotype. This beta chain lies outside the target of a library built for alpha chains; its clone size means little. V gene TRBV3-1 combines with J gene TRBJ2-1, with 7 bases matching TRBD1. Germline loops: CDR1 LGHDT, CDR2 YNNKEL (reference sequence). This CDR3 region has 13 residues. The J segment lost 12 bases and the V segment lost 3 bases, leaving 8 bases of the junction unmatched. CDR3 loop: CASSQKNRDRQFF. The CDR3 coding sequence is TGTGCCAGCAGCCAGAAGAACCGGGACAGGCAGTTCTTC.

This clonotype has a count of ten or more. Because this beta chain is a stray read in a library intended to capture alpha chains, its abundance should not be given much weight. V is TRBV2 and J is TRBJ2-3, with unresolved D. The CDR3 covers 11 residues. V lost 2 bases and J 3 bases, leaving 0 bases between the germline ends. Germline V CDR1 and CDR2: SNHLY, FYNNEI. The CDR3 DNA sequence: TGTGCCAGCAGTGAAACAGATACGCAGTATTTT. It translates to CASSETDTQYF. The full variable domain, rest sourced from reference TRBV2 and TRBJ2-3, is EPEVTQTPSHQVTQMGQEVILRCVPISNHLYFYWYRQILGQKVEFLVSFYNNEISEKSEIFDDQFSVERPDGSNFTLKIRSTKLEDSAMYFCASSETDTQYFGPGTRLTVL.

Ten or more counts support this clonotype. This beta chain is a stray read from a library made for alpha chains; its abundance is not meaningful. The V gene is TRBV4-2, the J gene TRBJ2-1, with 13 bases matching TRBD2. Trimming cost V 0 bases and J 8 bases; bases outside gene matches: 10. The CDR3 length is 18 residues. The germline V gene has CDR1 LGHNA and CDR2 YNFKEQ. The chain's CDR3 is CASSQDMPGLAGIYEQFF. The CDR3 region has the DNA TGTGCCAGCAGCCAAGATATGCCGGGACTAGCGGGAATATATGAGCAGTTCTTC.

This clonotype was detected ten times or more. This beta chain was picked up by a library intended for alpha chains and is off target, so its count carries little meaning. Here the CDR3 reads CASSFGGSTDTQYF. The DNA of the CDR3 is TGCGCCAGCAGCTTCGGGGGTAGCACAGATACGCAGTATTTT. The chain uses TRBV5-1 and TRBJ2-3, with D possibly matching TRBD2 (6 bases). The germline gives CDR1 SGHRS, CDR2 YFSETQ. V was trimmed by 2 bases and J by 0 bases, leaving 7 bases between them. The CDR3 spans 14 residues. Based on the CDR3 plus reference TRBV5-1 and TRBJ2-3, the full variable domain is KAGVTQTPRYLIKTRGQQVTLSCSPISGHRSVSWYQQTPGQGLQFLFEYFSETQRNKGNFPGRFSGRQFSNSRSEMNVSTLELGDSALYLCASSFGGSTDTQYFGPGTRLTVL.

The sample holds many counts of this clonotype. This beta chain slipped into a library made for alpha chains as a stray read, so its size is not meaningful. The rearrangement uses TRBV7-2 and TRBJ2-7; no clear D gene. V was trimmed by 3 bases and J by 6 bases, leaving 9 bases between them. Looked up from germline, CDR1 is SGHTA and CDR2 is FQGNSA. This CDR3 spans 12 amino acids. The CDR3 coding sequence is TGTGCCAGCAGCTTGGGCGTCCGCGAGCAGTACTTC. It codes for CASSLGVREQYF.

This clonotype came up many times. Because the library targeted alpha chains, this beta chain is an off-target read whose size means little. This chain connects TRBV7-2 to TRBJ2-5, with TRBD1 matching over 9 bases. J was trimmed by 4 bases and V by 5 bases; bases with no gene match: 11. CDR1 and CDR2 (germline): SGHTA, FQGNSA. This CDR3 region has 16 residues. The CDR3 protein is CASSMPAGTGTETQYF. CDR3 DNA: TGTGCCAGCAGCATGCCCGCCGGGACAGGGACAGAGACCCAGTACTTC.

This clonotype showed up just a few times. This beta chain is off target for a library built for alpha chains, so its abundance means little. The chain has TRBV12-3 or TRBV12-4 and TRBJ1-2; 8 nucleotides match TRBD1. This CDR3 contains 14 residues. The junction had 8 bases not matched to a gene; V was cut back by 5 bases and J by 6 bases. CDR3 DNA sequence: TGTGCCAGCAGTCAGACAGGGGAAGTCCATGGCTACACCTTC. This gives the protein CASSQTGEVHGYTF.

This clonotype was seen many times. This beta chain appears as a stray read in a library generated for alpha chains; its size is not informative. V usage is TRBV7-2 and J usage is TRBJ2-5; 9 bases map to TRBD2. The ends lost 1 base at V and 5 bases at J; junction bases unmatched: 2. CDR1 and CDR2 (germline): SGHTA, FQGNSA. This CDR3 region has 14 residues. The CDR3 is CASSLGAGGETQYF. CDR3 nucleotides: TGTGCCAGCAGCTTAGGGGCGGGAGGGGAGACCCAGTACTTC.

This clonotype has at least ten counts. This beta chain is a stray read from a library made for alpha chains; its abundance is not meaningful. The chain joins TRBV20-1 to TRBJ2-7; D call uncertain. V was shortened by 4 bases and J by 0 bases, with 13 bases between the two germline ends. CDR3 length equals 14 residues. The germline V gene has CDR1 DFQATT and CDR2 SNEGSKA (reference sequence). In DNA form, the CDR3 reads TGCAGTGCTACCCCCGTGCGGTACTCCTACGAGCAGTACTTC. It translates to CSATPVRYSYEQYF.

This clonotype was picked up a small number of times. The library was built for alpha chains, so this beta chain is an off-target read and its size means little. This chain connects TRBV12-3 or TRBV12-4 to TRBJ1-1; D is perhaps TRBD1 (5 bases). The length of the CDR3 is 13 residues. The V gene lost 7 bases and the J gene lost 5 bases, with 14 bases spanning the gap. DNA of the CDR3: TGTGCCAGCAACCCATTCCAGGGTACTGAAGCTTTCTTT. This codes for CASNPFQGTEAFF.

In this sample, this clonotype turned up many times. This beta chain is a stray read from a library made for alpha chains; its abundance is not meaningful. This chain joins TRBV20-1 and TRBJ2-7; a weak D match, TRBD1 (5 bases). The V gene's germline CDR1 is DFQATT and CDR2 SNEGSKA (reference sequence). Deletions cut 3 bases from V and 1 base from J, with 10 bases between. The CDR3 has 13 residues. The CDR3 here is CSARGQRSYEQYF. The CDR3 DNA is TGCAGTGCTAGGGGGCAGCGTTCCTACGAGCAGTACTTC.

This clonotype was counted ten times or more. Found in a library prepared for alpha chains, this beta chain is an off-target read, and its abundance has little meaning. The V gene is TRBV7-2, the J gene TRBJ2-1; 12 bases map to TRBD2. Per germline, CDR1 SGHTA and CDR2 FQGNSA. The CDR3 length is 15 residues. V lost 4 bases, J lost 8 bases, and 6 bases stayed unmatched. Written as DNA, the CDR3 is TGTGCCAGCAGCTCGGGACTAGCGGGCGCCGATGAGCAGTTCTTC. It yields the protein CASSSGLAGADEQFF.

This clonotype was found many times. Since it is a stray read in a library aimed at alpha chains, this beta chain has a size that is not meaningful. This chain joins TRBV4-1 and TRBJ2-1; no definite D call. The ends were cut back, 1 base at V and 7 bases at J, with 11 bases in the middle. The germline gives CDR1 MGHRA, CDR2 YSYEKL. CDR3 length equals 14 residues. DNA for the CDR3: TGCGCCAGCAGCCAAGTTGGGTCGCCGAATGAGCAGTTCTTC. It codes for CASSQVGSPNEQFF.

This clonotype was counted at least ten times. In a library made to pick up alpha chains, this beta chain is a stray read with a size that means little. The V and J genes are TRBV5-6 and TRBJ1-5, with 10 bases aligning to TRBD1. J gave up 5 bases and V 2 bases, and 4 bases lay outside the gene matches. The CDR3 covers 15 residues. Germline V gives CDR1 SGHDT, CDR2 YYEEEE. CDR3 residues: CASSFGTGDHQPQHF. In DNA form, the CDR3 reads TGTGCCAGCAGCTTCGGGACAGGGGACCATCAGCCCCAGCATTTT.

Ten or more counts support this clonotype. This beta chain is a stray sequence in a library constructed for alpha chains; its clone size is not meaningful. V is TRBV7-2 and J is TRBJ2-1; D gene unclear. CDR1 is SGHTA, CDR2 FQGNSA, per germline. Trimming took 11 bases from V and 5 from J, leaving 7 bases between them. The CDR3 loop spans 10 amino acids. The CDR3 sequence: CAPSDNEQFF. In DNA form, the CDR3 reads TGTGCCCCGTCGGACAATGAGCAGTTCTTC.

This clonotype was picked up many times. In a library made to pick up alpha chains, this beta chain is a stray read with a size that means little. The chain has TRBV29-1 and TRBJ2-5, with a weak D call TRBD2 (7 bases). Germline CDR1 and CDR2: SQVTM and ANQGSEA. Trimming stripped 7 bases from V and 4 bases from J, with 16 bases between. There are 13 residues in the CDR3. The CDR3 sequence is CSGGGSSGETQYF. CDR3 coding DNA: TGCAGCGGGGGGGGCTCTAGCGGAGAGACCCAGTACTTC.

For this clonotype: As an off-target read in a library built for alpha chains, this beta chain has a frequency of little significance. This rearrangement joins TRBV3-1 to TRBJ1-1; TRBD1 might be the D (6 bases). Looked up from germline, CDR1 is LGHDT and CDR2 is YNNKEL (reference sequence). This CDR3 is built from 13 residues. V was pared by 2 bases and J by 4 bases, with 8 bases between. DNA for the CDR3: TGTGCCAGCAGCCAACGAGGGGGCACTGAAGCTTTCTTT. It specifies CASSQRGGTEAFF.

This clonotype was recorded many times. With the library built for alpha chains, this beta chain is off target and its frequency is not meaningful. The chain employs TRBV27 and TRBJ2-1; D remains ambiguous. The germline V gene encodes CDR1 MNHEY and CDR2 SMNVEV (reference sequence). The length of the CDR3 is 13 residues. The V gene lost 5 bases and the J gene lost 1 base, with 6 bases spanning the gap. This CDR3 reads CASSIVSYNEQFF. In DNA form, the CDR3 reads TGTGCCAGCAGTATTGTATCCTACAATGAGCAGTTCTTC.

This clonotype was detected many times. This beta chain is an off-target read within a library intended for alpha chains, so its frequency means little. The rearrangement joins TRBV29-1 to TRBJ1-1, with 7 bases that match TRBD1. The CDR3 is 16 amino acids. Germline V gene sequence: CDR1 SQVTM, CDR2 ANQGSEA. The ends lost 7 bases at V and 1 base at J; junction bases unmatched: 15. Here the CDR3 DNA reads TGCAGCGGCACGAGGGACAGTCGAAGCTGGAACACTGAAGCTTTCTTT. Amino acid sequence: CSGTRDSRSWNTEAFF.

Judged by abundance, this clonotype is medium-sized. Because this beta chain is a stray read in a library intended to capture alpha chains, its abundance should not be given much weight. The chain uses TRBV6-1 and TRBJ1-6; D is unclear. From germline, CDR1 is MNHNS and CDR2 SASEGT. Trimming removed 3 bases from V and 8 bases from J, with 11 bases in between. The CDR3 loop spans 14 amino acids. The CDR3 spells CASSDSLVYSPLHF. CDR3 in DNA: TGTGCCAGCAGTGACTCCTTGGTCTATTCACCCCTCCACTTT.

A remark on this clonotype: A much larger clonotype is one base distant, so this may be a read error. The library was built for alpha chains, so this beta chain is an off-target read and its size means little. The genes are TRBV28 and TRBJ2-3; possibly TRBD2 for D (6 bases). Deletions cut 6 bases from V and 9 bases from J, with 16 bases between. Germline CDR1 and CDR2: MDHEN and SYDVKM. The CDR3 totals 13 residues. The CDR3 loop is CASSLGTFETQYF. CDR3 sequence (DNA): TGTGCCAGCAGCCTCGGGACTTTTGAAACGCAGTATTTT. Looking up the rest from reference TRBV28 and TRBJ2-3 gives the full variable domain: DVKVTQSSRYLVKRTGEKVFLECVQDMDHENMFWYRQDPGLGLRLIYFSYDVKMKEKGDIPEGYSVSREKKERFSLILESASTNQTSMYLCASSLGTFETQYFGPGTRLTVL.

This clonotype came up many times. A library prepared for alpha chains yielded this beta chain as an off-target read; its size is of little meaning. The V and J genes are TRBV5-1 and TRBJ1-2; D unclear. From germline, CDR1 is SGHRS and CDR2 YFSETQ. CDR3 size: 13 residues. Trimming took 4 bases from V and 8 from J, leaving 15 bases between them. The CDR3 sequence is CASSLGPPRGYTF. The CDR3 DNA follows: TGCGCCAGCAGCCTCGGACCTCCTCGAGGCTACACCTTC.

This clonotype was found many times. For a library built for alpha chains, this beta chain is a stray read; little rests on its size. The J gene is TRBJ2-7, the V gene TRBV5-1, with 8 positions matching TRBD1. The germline gives CDR1 SGHRS, CDR2 YFSETQ. V lost 5 bases, J lost 2 bases, and 0 bases stayed unmatched. CDR3 length: 12 amino acids. CDR3 nucleotides: TGCGCCAGCAGACAGGGGGCCTACGAGCAGTACTTC. Protein: CASRQGAYEQYF.

This clonotype was seen many times. A library made for alpha chains picked up this beta chain off target, so its size means little. The gene calls are TRBV7-7 and TRBJ2-3; D is possibly TRBD2 (6 bases). The germline gives CDR1 SSHAT, CDR2 FNYEAQ (reference sequence). The V end was cut by 1 base, the J end by 0 bases, with 8 bases between. The CDR3 contains 15 residues. CDR3 sequence (DNA): TGTGCCAGCAGCTTAGTTGCGGGGAGCACAGATACGCAGTATTTT. Its protein is CASSLVAGSTDTQYF.

This clonotype was found many times. For a library built for alpha chains, this beta chain is a stray read; little rests on its size. The V and J genes are TRBV9 and TRBJ2-1; TRBD2 might be the D (6 bases). This CDR3 contains 13 residues. Trimming took 2 bases from V and 6 from J, leaving 9 bases between them. Per the germline V gene, CDR1 is SGDLS and CDR2 is YYNGEE. Here the CDR3 DNA reads TGTGCCAGCAGCGTTGGAGGGCGCAATGAGCAGTTCTTC. Translation gives CASSVGGRNEQFF.